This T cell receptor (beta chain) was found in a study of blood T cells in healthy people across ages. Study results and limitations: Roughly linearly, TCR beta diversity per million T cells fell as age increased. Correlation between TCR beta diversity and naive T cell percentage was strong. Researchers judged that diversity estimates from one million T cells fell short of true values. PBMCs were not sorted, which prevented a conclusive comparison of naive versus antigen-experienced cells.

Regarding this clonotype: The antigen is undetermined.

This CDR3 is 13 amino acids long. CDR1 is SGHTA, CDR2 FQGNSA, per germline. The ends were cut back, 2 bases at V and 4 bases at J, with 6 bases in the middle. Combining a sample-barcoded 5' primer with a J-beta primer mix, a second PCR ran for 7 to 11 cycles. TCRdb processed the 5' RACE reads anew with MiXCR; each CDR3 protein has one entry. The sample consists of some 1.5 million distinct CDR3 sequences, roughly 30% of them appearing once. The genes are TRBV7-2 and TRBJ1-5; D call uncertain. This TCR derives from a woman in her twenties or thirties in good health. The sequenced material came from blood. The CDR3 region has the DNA TGTGCCAGCAGCTTAATGGTAAATCAGCCCCAGCATTTT. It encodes CASSLMVNQPQHF.